One and the same sample provided the 16 T cell receptor beta chains below, sequenced in a study of STAT5B mutations in CD4+ large granular lymphocyte leukemia. Clones were read by immunoSEQ multiplex PCR, and TCRdb kept only the in-frame ones, dropping some. The sample yields 30,000 to 35,000 clones, around 89% seen once. What was sequenced was CD4+ T cells from blood buffy coats. The receptors shown here come from a human donor in good health.

J is TRBJ1-5 and V is TRBV28, with a possible D match to TRBD1 (6 bases). CDR1 MDHEN and CDR2 SYDVKM come from the germline V gene. This CDR3 is built from 16 residues. The V and J ends lost 5 bases and 0 bases respectively, with 14 bases between them. CDR3 in DNA: TGTGCCAGCAGTCGCCTGGACAGAGGTAGCAATCAGCCCCAGCATTTT. It is translated as CASSRLDRGSNQPQHF.

This clone was recorded a few times. This chain links TRBV11-2 with TRBJ1-5; D not certain. CDR1 SGHAT and CDR2 FQNNGV come from the germline V gene. V dropped 8 bases and J dropped 5 bases, with 13 bases sitting between them. The CDR3 length is 13 residues. The CDR3 DNA sequence: TGTGCCAGCGGGCCAGACGATCATCAGCCCCAGCATTTT. This translates into CASGPDDHQPQHF.

CDR3 in amino acids: CASSAGRQTSGNTIYF. For the CDR3, the DNA is TGTGCCAGCAGCGCTGGTCGACAGACCTCTGGAAACACCATATATTTT. The chain employs TRBV5-4 and TRBJ1-3, with D possibly being TRBD1 (5 bases). The CDR3 is 16 residues long. Germline V lookup: CDR1 SGHNT, CDR2 YYREEE (reference sequence). The ends were cut back, 4 bases at V and 0 bases at J, with 14 bases in the middle.

The chain employs TRBV6-5 and TRBJ2-1; D is undetermined. Germline lookup yields CDR1 MNHEY and CDR2 SVGAGI. The germline V and J ends were trimmed by 2 bases and 8 bases, with 13 bases remaining between them. The CDR3 spans 14 residues. The CDR3 here is CASSYQVSVDEQFF. For the CDR3, the DNA is TGTGCCAGCAGTTACCAGGTTTCTGTGGATGAGCAGTTCTTC.

The J gene is TRBJ2-3, the V gene TRBV19, with 9 bases aligning to TRBD2. The CDR3 runs 17 residues. Germline lookup yields CDR1 LNHDA and CDR2 SQIVND (reference sequence). The V gene end was trimmed by 3 bases and the J gene end by 2 bases; junction bases not matched to a gene: 9. The CDR3 here is CASSMWVAGEFTDTQYF. Written as DNA, the CDR3 is TGTGCCAGTAGTATGTGGGTAGCGGGAGAGTTCACAGATACGCAGTATTTT.

J is TRBJ1-2 and V is TRBV6-5, with a possible D match to TRBD1 (6 bases). CDR1 is MNHEY and CDR2 is SVGAGI in the germline V gene. Trimming left V 8 bases short and J 6 bases short, with 16 bases between. The CDR3 sequence is 13 residues long. CDR3: CASSLNRANGYTF. The DNA of the CDR3 is TGTGCCAGCTCCCTAAACAGGGCTAATGGCTACACCTTC.

The chain couples TRBV7-2 to TRBJ1-2; 7 nucleotides align to TRBD1. The J segment lost 2 bases and the V segment lost 3 bases, leaving 3 bases of the junction unmatched. The CDR3 sequence is 14 residues long. Germline CDR1 reads SGHTA; CDR2 reads FQGNSA. CDR3 DNA: TGTGCCAGCAGCTTCGACAGGGTCAACTATGGCTACACCTTC. It is translated as CASSFDRVNYGYTF.

This clone was recorded once. CDR3 residues: CASSLGPGLAVQETQYF. The CDR3 nucleotides read TGTGCCAGCAGCTTGGGACCGGGACTAGCGGTCCAAGAGACCCAGTACTTC. The chain uses TRBV5-6 and TRBJ2-5; 11 bases match TRBD2. Trimming cost V 0 bases and J 1 base; bases outside gene matches: 5. This CDR3 comprises 17 residues. CDR1 and CDR2 from the germline V gene are SGHDT and YYEEEE.

The chain recombines TRBV5-1 with TRBJ2-7, with D perhaps TRBD1 (6 bases). Germline-derived CDR1 and CDR2 are SGHRS and YFSETQ. Trimming removed 5 bases from V and 6 bases from J, with 15 bases in between. CDR3 length: 13 amino acids. The CDR3 loop reads CASRPSQGSEQYF. The CDR3 DNA sequence: TGCGCCAGCAGACCTTCACAGGGAAGCGAGCAGTACTTC. The complete variable domain, with remaining parts taken from reference TRBV5-1 and TRBJ2-7, reads KAGVTQTPRYLIKTRGQQVTLSCSPISGHRSVSWYQQTPGQGLQFLFEYFSETQRNKGNFPGRFSGRQFSNSRSEMNVSTLELGDSALYLCASRPSQGSEQYFGPGTRLTVT.

This rearrangement joins TRBV5-1 to TRBJ1-1; D remains ambiguous. Trimming removed 0 bases from V and 1 base from J, with 7 bases in between. The CDR3 totals 14 residues. Germline-derived CDR1 and CDR2 are SGHRS and YFSETQ. DNA of the CDR3: TGCGCCAGCAGCTTGGGACCTCCGAACACTGAAGCTTTCTTT. It codes for CASSLGPPNTEAFF.

The chain links TRBV11-2 to TRBJ1-1; D is possibly TRBD1 (6 bases). Between the trimmed V and J ends, which lost 1 base and 3 bases, there was a span of 21 bases. CDR3 length equals 18 residues. Germline CDR1 reads SGHAT; CDR2 reads FQNNGV. The CDR3 DNA reads as TGTGCCAGCAGCTTAGCTAGCCCGGACAGAGGACCTTACACTGAAGCTTTCTTT. This codes for CASSLASPDRGPYTEAFF. Full variable domain (remainder filled in from reference TRBV11-2 and TRBJ1-1): EAGVAQSPRYKIIEKRQSVAFWCNPISGHATLYWYQQILGQGPKLLIQFQNNGVVDDSQLPKDRFSAERLKGVDSTLKIQPAKLEDSAVYLCASSLASPDRGPYTEAFFGQGTRLTVV.

DNA of the CDR3: TGCGCCAGCAGCCGACAGGGGAGTATCGAGACCCAGTACTTC. It codes for CASSRQGSIETQYF. This chain joins TRBV5-1 and TRBJ2-5, with 8 bases matching TRBD1. With V trimmed by 4 bases and J by 5 bases, 7 bases remained unmatched. The CDR3 runs to 14 residues. Germline V gene data show CDR1 as SGHRS and CDR2 as YFSETQ.

The chain couples TRBV5-1 to TRBJ1-2; 7 nucleotides line up with TRBD1. This CDR3 has 13 amino acids. Losses at the gene ends were 5 bases for V and 6 bases for J; bases not matched to a gene: 7. The germline CDR1 and CDR2 sequences are SGHRS and YFSETQ. CDR3 bases: TGCGCCAGCAGTCTTCAGGGGACAGATGGCTACACCTTC. This encodes CASSLQGTDGYTF.

The chain employs TRBV5-6 and TRBJ1-2; a weak D match, TRBD1 (5 bases). V lost 0 bases and J 5 bases, leaving 14 bases between the germline ends. This CDR3 is 15 amino acids long. CDR1 and CDR2 (germline): SGHDT, YYEEEE. The CDR3 protein is CASSLAGTFFYGYTF. The CDR3 DNA reads TGTGCCAGCAGCTTGGCCGGGACCTTTTTTTATGGCTACACCTTC.

The chain combines TRBV23-1 with TRBJ2-2; TRBD1 agrees at 12 bases. TRBV23-1 falls under the ORF class, with uncertain function. V lost 7 bases to trimming and J lost 0 bases; unmatched junction nucleotides: 12. This CDR3 comprises 19 residues. The CDR3 protein is CASTPRDRGPRSNTGELFF. CDR3 nucleotide sequence: TGCGCCAGCACTCCCCGGGACAGGGGGCCCCGATCGAACACCGGGGAGCTGTTTTTT.

There are a few counts of this clone. V gene TRBV5-1 combines with J gene TRBJ1-2, with D maybe TRBD1 (5 bases). The germline V gene has CDR1 SGHRS and CDR2 YFSETQ. There are 11 residues in the CDR3. The V end lost 3 bases, the J end lost 10 bases, and 10 bases lay between the germline ends. The CDR3 spells CASSWGETYTF. Here the CDR3 DNA reads TGCGCCAGCAGCTGGGGGGAAACCTACACCTTC.